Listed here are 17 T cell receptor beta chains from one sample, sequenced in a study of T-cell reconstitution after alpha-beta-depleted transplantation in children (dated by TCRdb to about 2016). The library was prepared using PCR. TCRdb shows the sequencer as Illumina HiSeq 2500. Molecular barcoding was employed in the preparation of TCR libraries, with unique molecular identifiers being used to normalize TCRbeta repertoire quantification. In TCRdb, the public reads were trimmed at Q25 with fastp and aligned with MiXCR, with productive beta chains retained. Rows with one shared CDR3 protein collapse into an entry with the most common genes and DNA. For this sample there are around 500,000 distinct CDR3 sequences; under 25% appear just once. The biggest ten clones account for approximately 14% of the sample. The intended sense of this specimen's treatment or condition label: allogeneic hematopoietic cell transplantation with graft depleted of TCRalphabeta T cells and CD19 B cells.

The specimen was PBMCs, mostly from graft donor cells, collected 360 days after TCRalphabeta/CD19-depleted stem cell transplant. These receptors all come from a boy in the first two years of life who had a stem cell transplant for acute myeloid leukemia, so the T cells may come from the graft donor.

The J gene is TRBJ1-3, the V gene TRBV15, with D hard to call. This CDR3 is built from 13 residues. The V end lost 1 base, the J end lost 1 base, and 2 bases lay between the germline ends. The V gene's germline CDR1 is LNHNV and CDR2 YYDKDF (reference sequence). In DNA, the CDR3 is TGTGCCACCAGCAGAGGGTCTGGAAACACCATATATTTT. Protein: CATSRGSGNTIYF.

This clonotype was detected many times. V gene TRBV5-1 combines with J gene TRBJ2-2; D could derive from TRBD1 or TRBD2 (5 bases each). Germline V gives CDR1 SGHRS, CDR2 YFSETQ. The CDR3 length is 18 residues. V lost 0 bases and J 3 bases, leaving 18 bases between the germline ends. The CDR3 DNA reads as TGCGCCAGCAGCTTGGCCGTACGGGGCGCCGGGGACACCGGGGAGCTGTTTTTT. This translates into CASSLAVRGAGDTGELFF. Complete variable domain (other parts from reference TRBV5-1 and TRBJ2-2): KAGVTQTPRYLIKTRGQQVTLSCSPISGHRSVSWYQQTPGQGLQFLFEYFSETQRNKGNFPGRFSGRQFSNSRSEMNVSTLELGDSALYLCASSLAVRGAGDTGELFFGEGSRLTVL.

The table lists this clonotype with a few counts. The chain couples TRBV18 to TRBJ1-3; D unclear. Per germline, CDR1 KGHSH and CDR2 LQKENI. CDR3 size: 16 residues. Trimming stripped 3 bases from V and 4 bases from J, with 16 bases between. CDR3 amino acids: CASSPVRTGSGNTIYF. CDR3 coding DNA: TGTGCCAGCTCACCGGTCCGGACCGGATCAGGAAACACCATATATTTT.

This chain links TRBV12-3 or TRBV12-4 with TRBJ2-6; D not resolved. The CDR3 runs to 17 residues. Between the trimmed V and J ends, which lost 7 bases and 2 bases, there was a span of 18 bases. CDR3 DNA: TGTGCCAGCAACCCCTCCGCCCCGGGTACTGGGGCCAACGTCCTGACTTTC. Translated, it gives CASNPSAPGTGANVLTF.

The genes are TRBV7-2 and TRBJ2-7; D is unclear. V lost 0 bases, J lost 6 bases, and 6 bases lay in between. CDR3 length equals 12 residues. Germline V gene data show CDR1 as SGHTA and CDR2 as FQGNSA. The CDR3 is CASSLASSEQYF. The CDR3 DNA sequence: TGTGCCAGCAGCTTAGCGTCTAGCGAGCAGTACTTC. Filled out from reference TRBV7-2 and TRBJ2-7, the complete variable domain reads GAGVSQSPSNKVTEKGKDVELRCDPISGHTALYWYRQSLGQGLEFLIYFQGNSAPDKSGLPSDRFSAERTGGSVSTLTIQRTQQEDSAVYLCASSLASSEQYFGPGTRLTVT.

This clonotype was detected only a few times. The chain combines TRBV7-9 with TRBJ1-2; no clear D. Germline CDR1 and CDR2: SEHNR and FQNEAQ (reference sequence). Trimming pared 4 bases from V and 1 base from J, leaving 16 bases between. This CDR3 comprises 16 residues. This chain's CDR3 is CASSSQIGIHNYGYTF. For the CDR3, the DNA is TGTGCCAGCAGCTCCCAGATAGGGATTCATAACTATGGCTACACCTTC.

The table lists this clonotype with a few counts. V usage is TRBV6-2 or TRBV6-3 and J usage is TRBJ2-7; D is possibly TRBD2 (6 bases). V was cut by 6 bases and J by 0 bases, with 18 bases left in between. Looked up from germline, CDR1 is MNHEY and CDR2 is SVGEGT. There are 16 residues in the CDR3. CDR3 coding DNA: TGTGCCAGCAGCCGAGGGCCAGCGGGTTCCTCCTACGAGCAGTACGTC. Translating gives CASSRGPAGSSYEQYV.

The CDR3, as DNA: TGTGCCAGCAGTTTAACGTCCCAGGGTGGGGGGGGCTACAATGAGCAGTTCTTC. It yields the protein CASSLTSQGGGGYNEQFF. The V and J genes are TRBV12-3 or TRBV12-4 and TRBJ2-1, with 7 bases identical to TRBD2. This CDR3 region has 18 residues. V was pared by 2 bases and J by 3 bases, with 13 bases of the junction left unmatched.

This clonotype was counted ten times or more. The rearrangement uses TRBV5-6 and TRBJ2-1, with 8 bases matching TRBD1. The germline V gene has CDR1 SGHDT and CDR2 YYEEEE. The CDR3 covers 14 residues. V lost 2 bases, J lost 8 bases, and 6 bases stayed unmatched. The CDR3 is CASSLVDRGHEQFF. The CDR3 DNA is TGTGCCAGCAGCTTAGTTGACAGGGGCCATGAGCAGTTCTTC.

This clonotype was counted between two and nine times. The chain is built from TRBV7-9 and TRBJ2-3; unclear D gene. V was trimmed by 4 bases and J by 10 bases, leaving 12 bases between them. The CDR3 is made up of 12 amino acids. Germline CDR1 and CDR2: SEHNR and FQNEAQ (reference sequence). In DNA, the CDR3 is TGTGCCAGCAGCTCCTACGACACAGCGCAGTATTTT. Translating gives CASSSYDTAQYF.

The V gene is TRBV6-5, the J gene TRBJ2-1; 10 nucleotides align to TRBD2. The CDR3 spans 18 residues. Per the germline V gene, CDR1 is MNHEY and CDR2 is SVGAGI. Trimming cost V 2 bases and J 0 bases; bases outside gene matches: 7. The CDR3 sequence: CASSYKRGGSSSYNEQFF. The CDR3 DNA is TGTGCCAGCAGTTACAAGCGGGGGGGATCTAGCTCCTACAATGAGCAGTTCTTC.

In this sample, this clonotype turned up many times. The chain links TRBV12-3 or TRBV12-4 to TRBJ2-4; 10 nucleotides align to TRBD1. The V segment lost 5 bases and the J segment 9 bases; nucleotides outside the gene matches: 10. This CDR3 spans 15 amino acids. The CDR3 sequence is CASSPGTGAFSIQYF. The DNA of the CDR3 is TGTGCCAGCAGTCCCGGGACAGGGGCATTTAGCATTCAGTACTTC.

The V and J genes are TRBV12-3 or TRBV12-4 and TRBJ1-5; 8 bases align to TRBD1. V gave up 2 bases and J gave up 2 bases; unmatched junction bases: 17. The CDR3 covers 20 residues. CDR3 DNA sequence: TGTGCCAGCAGTTTAAGCTGGAGGGGACAGGACTTCCAGGGCAATCAGCCCCAGCATTTT. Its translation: CASSLSWRGQDFQGNQPQHF.

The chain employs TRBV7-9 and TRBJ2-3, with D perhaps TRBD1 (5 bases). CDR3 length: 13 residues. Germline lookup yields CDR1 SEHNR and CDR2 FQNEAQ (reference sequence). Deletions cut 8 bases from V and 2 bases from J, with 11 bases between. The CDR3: CASGWTLTDTQYF. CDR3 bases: TGTGCCAGCGGGTGGACACTCACAGATACGCAGTATTTT.

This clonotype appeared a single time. The CDR3, as DNA: TGTGCCAGCAGCCAGTATGGGGCGGGCCGGTTTGTAAACATTCAGTACTTC. It encodes CASSQYGAGRFVNIQYF. This rearrangement joins TRBV3-1 to TRBJ2-4; tentatively, D is TRBD1 or TRBD2 (5 bases each). Deletions cut 3 bases from V and 6 bases from J, with 21 bases between. The CDR3 runs to 17 residues. CDR1 is LGHDT and CDR2 is YNNKEL in the germline V gene (reference sequence).

CDR3 in amino acids: CASSSQDWEAFF. The DNA for the CDR3 is TGTGCCAGCAGCTCCCAGGACTGGGAAGCTTTCTTT. This sequence joins TRBV28 and TRBJ1-1; D is undetermined. The germline CDR1 and CDR2 sequences are MDHEN and SYDVKM. V lost 6 bases and J lost 8, with 13 bases in between. There are 12 residues in the CDR3.

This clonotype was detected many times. The CDR3 DNA sequence: TGTGCCAGCTCACTACAGGGGGCTGGGTCCAAAAACATTCAGTACTTC. This translates into CASSLQGAGSKNIQYF. The V gene is TRBV18, the J gene TRBJ2-4; 9 bases align to TRBD1. The CDR3 length is 16 residues. V gave up 4 bases and J gave up 2 bases; unmatched junction bases: 6. Germline CDR1 and CDR2: KGHSH and LQKENI. The entire variable domain, with the rest obtained from reference TRBV18 and TRBJ2-4, is as follows: NAGVMQNPRHLVRRRGQEARLRCSPMKGHSHVYWYRQLPEEGLKFMVYLQKENIIDESGMPKERFSAEFPKEGPSILRIQQVVRGDSAAYFCASSLQGAGSKNIQYFGAGTRLSVL.